Shown below are 8 T cell receptor beta chains from a single sample sequenced in a study of shared clonotypes between healthy human individuals. Repertoires were generated with immunoSEQ multiplex PCR, while TCRdb's copy carries only in-frame clones and drops some. The sample consists of more than 400,000 clones, over 75% of them appearing once. The specimen was PBMCs. The source is a woman between 40 and 50 years old in good health. Some clones in this sample may be carry-over from other donors' samples.

This chain joins TRBV2 and TRBJ2-1; D uncertain. CDR1 and CDR2 from the germline V gene are SNHLY and FYNNEI. V lost 8 bases and J lost 5, with 4 bases in between. CDR3 length: 10 amino acids. The CDR3 loop reads CASGDNEQFF. CDR3 DNA sequence: TGTGCCAGCGGGGACAATGAGCAGTTCTTC.

The J gene is TRBJ2-1, the V gene TRBV6-6, with D unresolved. V lost 5 bases and J 0 bases, leaving 8 bases between the germline ends. The CDR3 spans 14 residues. Germline-derived CDR1 and CDR2 are MNHNY and SVGAGI (reference sequence). CDR3 sequence reads: CASSDWSSYNEQFF. CDR3 sequence (DNA): TGTGCCAGCAGTGATTGGAGCTCCTACAATGAGCAGTTCTTC.

V is TRBV18 and J is TRBJ2-7, with 7 bases lining up with TRBD2. The length of the CDR3 is 16 residues. Losses at the gene ends were 3 bases for V and 4 bases for J; bases not matched to a gene: 12. Germline V lookup: CDR1 KGHSH, CDR2 LQKENI. The chain's CDR3 is CASSPTWDLAEYEQYF. The CDR3 DNA sequence: TGTGCCAGCTCACCCACCTGGGATCTAGCGGAGTACGAGCAGTACTTC.

The chain recombines TRBV19 with TRBJ2-1; 10 bases are a match to TRBD1. Trimming removed 6 bases from V and 4 bases from J; junction bases left unmatched: 0. Germline V CDR1 and CDR2: LNHDA, SQIVND (reference sequence). The CDR3 consists of 13 residues. Written as DNA, the CDR3 is TGTGCCAGTAGGGACAGGGGGTACAATGAGCAGTTCTTC. It encodes CASRDRGYNEQFF.

The gene calls are TRBV7-2 and TRBJ1-5; D not certain. V was pared by 3 bases and J by 3 bases, with 9 bases between. Germline V lookup: CDR1 SGHTA, CDR2 FQGNSA. The CDR3 is made up of 14 amino acids. The chain's CDR3 is CASSFRSSNQPQHF. Written as DNA, the CDR3 is TGTGCCAGCAGCTTTCGGAGTTCCAATCAGCCCCAGCATTTT.

The chain recombines TRBV28 with TRBJ1-2; D might be TRBD1 (5 bases). Looked up from germline, CDR1 is MDHEN and CDR2 is SYDVKM. Trimming stripped 7 bases from V and 4 bases from J, with 10 bases between. This CDR3 is built from 12 residues. This chain's CDR3 is CASMTTAYGYTF. DNA for the CDR3: TGTGCCAGCATGACGACAGCCTATGGCTACACCTTC.

This clone was counted only a few times. V is TRBV14 and J is TRBJ1-1, with D possibly TRBD1 on 6 matching bases. V was clipped by 4 bases and J by 6 bases, with 12 bases between them. This CDR3 is 13 amino acids long. Germline CDR1 reads SGHDN; CDR2 reads FVKESK. This CDR3 reads CASSPQGWAEAFF. In DNA, the CDR3 is TGTGCCAGCAGCCCACAGGGTTGGGCTGAAGCTTTCTTT.

The V gene is TRBV29-1, the J gene TRBJ1-2; TRBD1 might be the D (5 bases). In germline, CDR1 is SQVTM, CDR2 ANQGSEA. V gave up 4 bases and J gave up 8 bases, with 14 bases separating them. This CDR3 comprises 12 residues. The DNA of the CDR3 is TGCAGCGTTGGCAGAGGGGAGGGGGGCTACACCTTC. Amino acid sequence: CSVGRGEGGYTF.